The 4 T cell receptor beta chains reported below all come from one sample, sequenced in a study of T-cell memory formation after mild COVID-19. TCRdb ran MiXCR on the 5' RACE reads and lists one entry per CDR3 protein. The data contain about 350,000 distinct CDR3 sequences, approximately 13% of them singletons. The sequencing sample was made of PBMCs or a T cell subset sorted from them (not recorded which). These receptors came from a man aged 18 to 29 who had mild COVID-19 (a few samples of this study predate the infection). Cell type and time point are not known.

The table lists this clonotype with a few counts. The chain is built from TRBV4-1 and TRBJ2-2, with 13 bases lining up with TRBD2. The CDR3 extends over 15 amino acids. Trimming removed 5 bases from V and 7 bases from J; junction bases left unmatched: 4. The germline V gene has CDR1 MGHRA and CDR2 YSYEKL. The CDR3 loop reads CASSGLAGVGGELFF. The CDR3 DNA sequence: TGCGCCAGCAGCGGACTAGCGGGGGTGGGCGGGGAGCTGTTTTTT.

This clonotype has just one count. The rearrangement joins TRBV4-1 to TRBJ1-1; unclear D gene. CDR1 is MGHRA, CDR2 YSYEKL, per germline. The CDR3 consists of 17 residues. V was cut by 1 base and J by 3 bases, with 18 bases left in between. CDR3 in amino acids: CASSQGAGISFYTEAFF. The CDR3 nucleotides read TGCGCCAGCAGCCAAGGAGCGGGAATCAGTTTTTACACTGAAGCTTTCTTT.

This clonotype was recorded a few times. The chain couples TRBV5-1 to TRBJ1-2; 7 positions match TRBD1. Per germline, CDR1 SGHRS and CDR2 YFSETQ. J lost 0 bases, V lost 2 bases, and 7 bases had no gene match. This CDR3 region has 16 residues. The CDR3 DNA reads as TGCGCCAGCAGCTTAACAGGGGCCTCAGCTAACTATGGCTACACCTTC. It specifies CASSLTGASANYGYTF.

The rearrangement links TRBV24-1 to TRBJ2-2; D might be TRBD1 (5 bases). This CDR3 contains 15 residues. Germline CDR1 KGHDR, CDR2 SFDVKD. The V and J ends lost 4 bases and 8 bases respectively, with 16 bases between them. In DNA form, the CDR3 reads TGTGCCACCAGTGACCCTCGACAGTGGGAAGGGGAGCTGTTTTTT. Translating it yields CATSDPRQWEGELFF.